A single sample is the source of the 16 T cell receptor beta chains below, sequenced in a study of blood T cells in healthy people across ages. Together with a sample-barcoded 5' primer, a J-beta primer mix was included in a second PCR lasting about 7 to 12 cycles. TCRdb called the 5' RACE reads again in MiXCR, with one record for every CDR3 protein. The sample lists some 320,000 distinct CDR3 sequences, 27% occurring once. The sequenced sample consisted of blood. These receptor sequences come from a woman in her seventies in good health.

The table lists this clonotype with a few counts. The V call is TRBV21-1, the J call TRBJ1-4; whether TRBD1, the table's D call, matches the DNA was not checked. TRBV21-1 constitutes a pseudogene. CDR3 length: 16 amino acids. The CDR3 DNA sequence: TGTGCCAGCAGCACGCGGTCCAGTCGAAGGGGCGAGAAACTGTTTTTT. Protein product: CASSTRSSRRGEKLFF.

The gene calls are TRBV5-1 and TRBJ1-6, with 10 positions matching TRBD1. CDR1 and CDR2 from the germline V gene are SGHRS and YFSETQ. The ends lost 4 bases at V and 8 bases at J; junction bases unmatched: 12. The CDR3 contains 17 residues. The CDR3, as DNA: TGCGCCAGCAGCCCCGGGACAGGGGTTCCGTCGGATTCACCCCTCCACTTT. This sequence encodes CASSPGTGVPSDSPLHF.

This clonotype has at least ten counts. The chain combines TRBV7-9 with TRBJ2-5, with 8 bases aligning to TRBD2. Looked up from germline, CDR1 is SEHNR and CDR2 is FQNEAQ (reference sequence). V was clipped by 2 bases and J by 5 bases; unmatched bases: 19. The CDR3 extends over 19 amino acids. The DNA of the CDR3 is TGTGCCAGCAGCTTAAGTAGAGTAGCCTCCGGACTAGCTTACGAGACCCAGTACTTC. This gives the protein CASSLSRVASGLAYETQYF.

There are a few counts of this clonotype. This rearrangement joins TRBV5-1 to TRBJ2-5; 8 bases are shared with TRBD2. The J call may be wrong; the DNA end is better matched by TRBJ2-7. Germline V gives CDR1 SGHRS, CDR2 YFSETQ. The CDR3 is made up of 16 amino acids. Here the CDR3 reads CASSWPPGLDDYEQYF. For the CDR3, the DNA is TGCGCCAGCAGCTGGCCCCCGGGACTAGACGACTACGAGCAGTACTTC.

This clonotype was picked up a small number of times. V gene TRBV20-1 combines with J gene TRBJ2-1; the D call may be TRBD1 or TRBD2 (5 bases each). Trimming took off 0 bases at V and 7 bases at J, with 22 bases between the two ends. This CDR3 contains 17 residues. Germline V lookup: CDR1 DFQATT, CDR2 SNEGSKA (reference sequence). The DNA of the CDR3 is TGCAGTGCTAGAGATTCAGGGCAGGGACGTCGTCTGAATGAGCAGTTCTTC. Protein sequence: CSARDSGQGRRLNEQFF.

This clonotype was seen only once. The V and J genes are TRBV18 and TRBJ2-2, with 9 bases matching TRBD1. The CDR3 consists of 17 residues. Germline V gene sequence: CDR1 KGHSH, CDR2 LQKENI. With V trimmed by 0 bases and J by 0 bases, 2 bases remained unmatched. The CDR3 reads CASSPPQGAANTGELFF. The CDR3 DNA reads TGTGCCAGCTCACCACCACAGGGGGCGGCGAACACCGGGGAGCTGTTTTTT.

This chain links TRBV28 with TRBJ1-1; no clear D. There are 13 residues in the CDR3. V was clipped by 7 bases and J by 9 bases, with 18 bases between them. Germline-derived CDR1 and CDR2 are MDHEN and SYDVKM. The CDR3 is CASTQNQKIQAFF. The CDR3 bases are TGTGCCAGCACGCAGAACCAAAAGATTCAAGCTTTCTTT.

This clonotype turned up a few times. J is TRBJ2-5 and V is TRBV5-6; 11 bases are a match to TRBD2. V was pared by 2 bases and J by 4 bases, with 1 base of the junction left unmatched. Germline CDR1 and CDR2: SGHDT and YYEEEE. The length of the CDR3 is 14 residues. CDR3 DNA: TGTGCCAGCAGCTTAGGACTAGCGGGAGAGACCCAGTACTTC. Encoded protein: CASSLGLAGETQYF.

The chain uses TRBV5-5 and TRBJ1-4; no clear D. Germline V lookup: CDR1 SGHKS, CDR2 YYEKEE (reference sequence). Trimming removed 2 bases from V and 0 bases from J, with 5 bases in between. This CDR3 spans 14 amino acids. The CDR3 DNA reads as TGTGCCAGCAGCTTCTTCACAACTAATGAAAAACTGTTTTTT. Protein product: CASSFFTTNEKLFF.

The V call is TRBV2, the J call TRBJ1-1, with D maybe TRBD1 (6 bases). With 3 bases removed from V and 5 bases from J, the gap between germline ends came to 13 bases. Germline CDR1 SNHLY, CDR2 FYNNEI. The CDR3 covers 14 residues. CDR3: CASSDNRVTTEAFF. DNA for the CDR3: TGTGCCAGCAGTGACAACAGGGTCACGACTGAAGCTTTCTTT. Full variable domain (rest looked up from reference TRBV2 and TRBJ1-1): EPEVTQTPSHQVTQMGQEVILRCVPISNHLYFYWYRQILGQKVEFLVSFYNNEISEKSEIFDDQFSVERPDGSNFTLKIRSTKLEDSAMYFCASSDNRVTTEAFFGQGTRLTVV.

This clonotype has more than one count but fewer than ten. The chain recombines TRBV20-1 with TRBJ1-3; D might be TRBD1 (5 bases). The V and J ends lost 0 bases and 4 bases respectively, with 10 bases between them. The germline gives CDR1 DFQATT, CDR2 SNEGSKA (reference sequence). This CDR3 has 14 amino acids. The CDR3: CSARDRDGGNTIYF. DNA for the CDR3: TGCAGTGCTAGAGATCGGGACGGGGGAAACACCATATATTTT.

This clonotype was seen just once. The chain uses TRBV12-3 or TRBV12-4 and TRBJ1-4; no definite D call. The CDR3 length is 14 residues. Trimming took off 7 bases at V and 0 bases at J, with 9 bases between the two ends. The CDR3, as DNA: TGTGCCAGCATCGGAACTGCAACTAATGAAAAACTGTTTTTT. This encodes CASIGTATNEKLFF.

This clonotype was observed a few times. This chain connects TRBV18 to TRBJ1-2, with D perhaps matching TRBD1 (5 bases). The CDR3 covers 13 residues. Per germline, CDR1 KGHSH and CDR2 LQKENI. Trimming left V 2 bases short and J 2 bases short, with 6 bases between. CDR3: CASSPGANYGYTF. For the CDR3, the DNA is TGTGCCAGCTCACCAGGGGCAAACTATGGCTACACCTTC.

The chain combines TRBV7-2 with TRBJ2-2; the D is unclear. Germline V gene lookup returns CDR1 SGHTA and CDR2 FQGNSA. Trimming removed 5 bases from V and 7 bases from J, with 14 bases in between. This CDR3 is built from 14 residues. The CDR3 DNA is TGTGCCAGCAGCAGAGAGAATTTCGTCGGGGAGCTGTTTTTT. It encodes CASSRENFVGELFF.

The sample holds a few counts of this clonotype. The genes are TRBV12-3 or TRBV12-4 and TRBJ1-5; perhaps TRBD1 as D (6 bases). The CDR3 has 15 residues. V lost 1 base and J 2 bases, leaving 9 bases between the germline ends. CDR3 loop: CASSLVGGGNQPQHF. CDR3 nucleotide sequence: TGTGCCAGCAGTTTAGTCGGGGGCGGCAATCAGCCCCAGCATTTT.

This clonotype was counted at least ten times. The CDR3 loop reads CASSLLQVDIQYF. The CDR3 nucleotides are TGTGCCAGCAGCCTACTCCAGGTCGACATTCAGTACTTC. This rearrangement joins TRBV6-1 to TRBJ2-4; D gene ambiguous. Trimming stripped 6 bases from V and 8 bases from J, with 14 bases between. CDR3 length: 13 amino acids. CDR1 is MNHNS and CDR2 is SASEGT in the germline V gene.